This T cell receptor (beta chain) was captured in a study of blood T cell repertoires in COVID-19. Study context: Whether acute or convalescent, the COVID-19 samples came from the United States, Italy and Spain.

TCRdb keeps only in-frame clones here, not all; method: immunoSEQ multiplex PCR. Here the sample spans approximately 170,000 clones, about 84% being singletons. V lost 5 bases and J 4 bases, leaving 10 bases between the germline ends. The CDR3 spans 12 residues. CDR1 is GTSNPN, CDR2 SVGIG, per germline (reference sequence). The receptor's source is a man in his forties who had recovered from COVID-19. This rearrangement joins TRBV30 to TRBJ2-3; a weak D match, TRBD2 (6 bases). Material for sequencing was PBMCs or T cells enriched from blood (not recorded which). The CDR3: CAWDGGPDTQYF. CDR3 DNA: TGTGCCTGGGACGGGGGTCCAGATACGCAGTATTTT.